This T cell receptor (beta chain) was identified during a study of blood T cell repertoires in COVID-19. For the study at large: There were acute and convalescent COVID-19 samples, and they came from the United States, Italy and Spain. T cells, B-cell-depleted T cells, or PBMCs supplied cDNA or gDNA.

Germline values: CDR1 MDHEN, CDR2 SYDVKM. The CDR3 contains 15 residues. V trimming: 6 bases; J trimming: 6 bases; junction bases outside the gene matches: 11. Profiled with immunoSEQ multiplex PCR; TCRdb holds only in-frame clones, not every one. Among around 30,000 clones, 75% to 85% were seen once, and the ten largest hold approximately 12%. Material: peripheral blood. This TCR was sampled from a human donor in a cohort sampled during active COVID-19. V gene TRBV28 combines with J gene TRBJ2-7, with TRBD1 matching 10 bases. This CDR3 is CASSHTGTGVPEQYF. As DNA, the CDR3 is TGTGCCAGCAGCCACACCGGGACAGGGGTCCCCGAGCAGTACTTC.